This T cell receptor (beta chain) was observed in a study of T cell changes during pregnancy in multiple sclerosis. Per the germline V gene, CDR1 is SGHDT and CDR2 is YYEEEE. There are 14 residues in the CDR3. Between the trimmed V and J ends, which lost 4 bases and 5 bases, there was a span of 15 bases. Profiling relied on immunoSEQ multiplex PCR, and the TCRdb table lists in-frame clones only, not all of them. The table includes tens of thousands of clones, under 90% detected once. The V and J genes are TRBV5-6 and TRBJ2-5, with D hard to call. The TCR was taken from a female donor with multiple sclerosis, enrolled in a pregnancy study. Sequenced here: CD8+ T cells from peripheral blood mononuclear cells, sampled after pregnancy. The CDR3 DNA sequence: TGTGCCAGCAGCAACCTAGATACCGGCGAGACCCAGTACTTC. Its protein is CASSNLDTGETQYF.